Sequencing of this T cell receptor beta chain was carried out in a study of T cells expressing NK-cell markers. Study-level background: The sequencing cohort of eight donors included seven HCMV-seropositive individuals and one seronegative individual.

The CDR3 consists of 15 residues. Looked up from germline, CDR1 is SEHNR and CDR2 is FQNEAQ (reference sequence). Following a re-call of the 5' RACE reads, TCRdb has one entry per CDR3 protein and lacks DNA. The record lists about 400,000 distinct CDR3 sequences, of which the ten most abundant hold 9.5% to 12%. This chain links TRBV7-9 with TRBJ1-1; the TCRdb D gene call, TRBD1, has no DNA to confirm it. The sequencing input was blood T cells: a sorted CD56 or NKG2C T cell subset, CD4+ or CD8+ T cells, or bulk PBMC T cells (not recorded which). The clonotype originates from a woman aged 45-60 years in good health. The CDR3 loop is CASSPRTGGLAEAFF.